The present TCR beta chain was sequenced within a study of cytomegalovirus exposure and HLA in healthy donors. PCR involved 60 Vbeta and 13 Jbeta primers. Data came from immunoSEQ multiplex PCR; TCRdb stores just in-frame clones and leaves some out. The sample comprises 150,000 or so clones, around 79% of which are singletons, and about 5.6% rests with the top ten. V lost 4 bases and J lost 2, with 9 bases in between. The V gene's germline CDR1 is SNHLY and CDR2 FYNNEI. The CDR3 extends over 13 amino acids. Turning to this clone: Antigen specificity is unknown. This CDR3 is also generated by other DNA sequences in the sample.

Study-wide results and limits: The authors reported that TCR beta sequences could predict HLA-A and HLA-B alleles. These predictions were accurate for most subjects in the first cohort.

The chain recombines TRBV2 with TRBJ2-7, with a weak D call TRBD1 (6 bases). Sequences were obtained from PBMCs. This TCR was recovered from a man younger than 40 in good health and CMV-seropositive. In DNA, the CDR3 is TGTGCCAGCAGTGTCGCAGGGGCCTACGAGCAGTACTTC. Protein product: CASSVAGAYEQYF. The full variable domain, in which reference TRBV2 and TRBJ2-7 provide the parts outside the CDR3, is EPEVTQTPSHQVTQMGQEVILRCVPISNHLYFYWYRQILGQKVEFLVSFYNNEISEKSEIFDDQFSVERPDGSNFTLKIRSTKLEDSAMYFCASSVAGAYEQYFGPGTRLTVT.